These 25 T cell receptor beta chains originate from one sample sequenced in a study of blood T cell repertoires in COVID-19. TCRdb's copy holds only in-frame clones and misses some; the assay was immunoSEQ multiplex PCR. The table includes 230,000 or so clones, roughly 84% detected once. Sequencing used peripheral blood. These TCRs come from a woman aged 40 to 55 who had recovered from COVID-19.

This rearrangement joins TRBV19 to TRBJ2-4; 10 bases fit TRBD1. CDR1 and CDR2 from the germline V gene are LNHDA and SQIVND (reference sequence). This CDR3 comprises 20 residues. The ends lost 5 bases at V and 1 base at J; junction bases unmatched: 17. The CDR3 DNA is TGTGCCAGTAGTCCTAAACCCTGGGACAGGGGAAGGGTGGCCAAAAACATTCAGTACTTC. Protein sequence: CASSPKPWDRGRVAKNIQYF.

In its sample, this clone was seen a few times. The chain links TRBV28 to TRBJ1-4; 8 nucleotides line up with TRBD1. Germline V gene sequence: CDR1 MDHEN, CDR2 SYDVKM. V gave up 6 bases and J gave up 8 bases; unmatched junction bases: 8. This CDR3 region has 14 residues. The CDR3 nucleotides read TGTGCCAGCAGAGTGGGACAGGACCTAGAAAAACTGTTTTTT. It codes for CASRVGQDLEKLFF.

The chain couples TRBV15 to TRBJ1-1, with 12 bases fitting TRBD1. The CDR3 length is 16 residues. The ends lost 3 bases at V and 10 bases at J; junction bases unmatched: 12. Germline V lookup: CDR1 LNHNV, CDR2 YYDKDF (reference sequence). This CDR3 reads CATSSRDRGPSKRAFF. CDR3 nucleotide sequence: TGTGCCACCAGCAGCCGGGACAGGGGGCCTAGTAAAAGAGCTTTCTTT. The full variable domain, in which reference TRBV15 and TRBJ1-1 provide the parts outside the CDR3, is DAMVIQNPRYQVTQFGKPVTLSCSQTLNHNVMYWYQQKSSQAPKLLFHYYDKDFNNEADTPDNFQSRRPNTSFCFLDIRSPGLGDTAMYLCATSSRDRGPSKRAFFGQGTRLTVV.

CDR3 protein: CASSQEPPGQGVGNTIYF. CDR3 sequence (DNA): TGCGCCAGCAGCCAAGAACCCCCGGGACAGGGGGTTGGAAACACCATATATTTT. The rearrangement uses TRBV4-3 and TRBJ1-3; 11 bases agree with TRBD1. Germline V gene data show CDR1 as LGHNA and CDR2 as YSLEER. With 0 bases clipped from V and 3 bases from J, the junction kept 7 bases outside the gene matches. The CDR3 has 18 amino acids.

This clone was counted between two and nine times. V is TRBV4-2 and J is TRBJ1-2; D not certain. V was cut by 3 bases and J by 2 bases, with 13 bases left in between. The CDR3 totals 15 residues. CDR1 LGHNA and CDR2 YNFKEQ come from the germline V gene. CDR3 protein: CASSHDDGRNYGYTF. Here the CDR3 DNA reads TGTGCCAGCAGCCATGATGACGGGAGGAACTATGGCTACACCTTC.

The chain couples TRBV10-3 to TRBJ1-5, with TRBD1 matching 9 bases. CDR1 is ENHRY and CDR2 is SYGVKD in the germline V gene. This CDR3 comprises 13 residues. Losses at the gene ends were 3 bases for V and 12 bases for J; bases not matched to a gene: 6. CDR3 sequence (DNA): TGTGCCATCAGTGAACCTCGACAGGGGGTCCAGCATTTT. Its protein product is CAISEPRQGVQHF.

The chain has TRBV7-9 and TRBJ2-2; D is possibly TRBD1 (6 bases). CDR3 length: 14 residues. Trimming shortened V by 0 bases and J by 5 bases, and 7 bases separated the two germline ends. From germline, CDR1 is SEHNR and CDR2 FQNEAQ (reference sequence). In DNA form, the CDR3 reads TGTGCCAGCAGCTTAGCGGGGGCAACCGGGGAGCTGTTTTTT. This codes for CASSLAGATGELFF. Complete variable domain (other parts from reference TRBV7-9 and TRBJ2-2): DTGVSQNPRHKITKRGQNVTFRCDPISEHNRLYWYRQTLGQGPEFLTYFQNEAQLEKSRLLSDRFSAERPKGSFSTLEIQRTEQGDSAMYLCASSLAGATGELFFGEGSRLTVL.

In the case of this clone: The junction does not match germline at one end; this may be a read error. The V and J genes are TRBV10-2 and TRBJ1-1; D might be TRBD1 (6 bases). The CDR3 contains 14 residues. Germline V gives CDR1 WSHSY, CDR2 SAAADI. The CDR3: CASSERAGDTKAFF. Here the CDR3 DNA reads TGCGCCAGCAGTGAGAGAGCAGGGGACACTAAAGCTTTCTTT.

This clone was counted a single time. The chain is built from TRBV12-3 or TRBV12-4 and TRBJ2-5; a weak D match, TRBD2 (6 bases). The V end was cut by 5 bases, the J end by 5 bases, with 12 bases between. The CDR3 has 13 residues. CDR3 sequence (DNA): TGTGCCAGCAGTGCCCTAGCGTCTGAGACCCAGTACTTC. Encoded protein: CASSALASETQYF.

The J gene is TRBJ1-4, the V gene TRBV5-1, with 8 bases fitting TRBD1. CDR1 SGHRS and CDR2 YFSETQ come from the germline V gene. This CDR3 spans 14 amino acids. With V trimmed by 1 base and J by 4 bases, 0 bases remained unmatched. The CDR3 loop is CASSLTGGNEKLFF. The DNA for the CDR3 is TGCGCCAGCAGCTTGACAGGGGGTAATGAAAAACTGTTTTTT.

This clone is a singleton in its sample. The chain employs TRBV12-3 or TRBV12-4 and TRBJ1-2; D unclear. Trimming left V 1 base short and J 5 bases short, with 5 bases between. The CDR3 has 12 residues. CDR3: CASSLVEYGYTF. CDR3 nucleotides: TGTGCCAGCAGTTTAGTAGAATATGGCTACACCTTC.

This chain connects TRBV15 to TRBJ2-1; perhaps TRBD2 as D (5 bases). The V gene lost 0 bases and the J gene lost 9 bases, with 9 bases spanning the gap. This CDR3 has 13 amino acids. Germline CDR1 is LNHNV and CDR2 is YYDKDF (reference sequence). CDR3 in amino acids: CATSRELEFEQFF. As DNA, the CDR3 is TGTGCCACCAGCAGAGAACTAGAGTTTGAGCAGTTCTTC.

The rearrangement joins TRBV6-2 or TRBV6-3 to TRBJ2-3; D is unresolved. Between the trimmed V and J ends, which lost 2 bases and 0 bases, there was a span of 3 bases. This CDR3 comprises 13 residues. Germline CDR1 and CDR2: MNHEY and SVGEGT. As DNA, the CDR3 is TGTGCCAGCAGTTACGGCAGCACAGATACGCAGTATTTT. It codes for CASSYGSTDTQYF.

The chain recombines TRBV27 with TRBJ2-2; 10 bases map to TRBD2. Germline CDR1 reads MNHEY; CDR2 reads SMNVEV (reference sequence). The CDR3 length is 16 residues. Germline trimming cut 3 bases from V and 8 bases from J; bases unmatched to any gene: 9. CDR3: CASSLLYSGGAGELFF. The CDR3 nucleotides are TGTGCCAGCAGTTTGCTGTACAGCGGGGGGGCTGGGGAGCTGTTTTTT.

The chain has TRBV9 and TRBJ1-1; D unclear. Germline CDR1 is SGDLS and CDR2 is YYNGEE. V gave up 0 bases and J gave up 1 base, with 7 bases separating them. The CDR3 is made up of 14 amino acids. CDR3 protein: CASSVAPGNTEAFF. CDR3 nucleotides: TGTGCCAGCAGCGTAGCCCCGGGGAACACTGAAGCTTTCTTT.

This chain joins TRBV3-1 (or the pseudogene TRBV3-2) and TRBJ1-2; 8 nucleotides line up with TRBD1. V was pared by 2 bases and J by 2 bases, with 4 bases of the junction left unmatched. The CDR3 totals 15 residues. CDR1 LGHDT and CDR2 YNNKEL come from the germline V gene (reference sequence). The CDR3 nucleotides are TGTGCCAGCAGCCAATTGGACAGGGTGAACTATGGCTACACCTTC. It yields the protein CASSQLDRVNYGYTF.

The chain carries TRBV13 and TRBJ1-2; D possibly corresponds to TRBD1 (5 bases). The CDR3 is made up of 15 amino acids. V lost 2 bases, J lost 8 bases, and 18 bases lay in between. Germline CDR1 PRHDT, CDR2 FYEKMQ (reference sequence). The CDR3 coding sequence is TGTGCCAGCAGCTTAAACAGACAGCTTTATGACGGCTACACCTTC. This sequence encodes CASSLNRQLYDGYTF.

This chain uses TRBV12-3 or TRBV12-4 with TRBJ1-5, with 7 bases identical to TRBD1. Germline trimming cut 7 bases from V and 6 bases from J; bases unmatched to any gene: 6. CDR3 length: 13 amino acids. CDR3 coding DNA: TGTGCCAGCACCGATGACAGGGCTCAGCCCCAGCATTTT. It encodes CASTDDRAQPQHF.

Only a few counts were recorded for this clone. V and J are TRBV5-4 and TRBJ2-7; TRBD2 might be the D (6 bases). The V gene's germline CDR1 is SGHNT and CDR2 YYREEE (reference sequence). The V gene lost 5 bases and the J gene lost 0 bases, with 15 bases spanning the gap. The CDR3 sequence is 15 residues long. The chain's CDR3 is CASSYGTASSYEQYF. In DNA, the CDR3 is TGTGCCAGCAGTTACGGGACTGCCAGCTCCTACGAGCAGTACTTC. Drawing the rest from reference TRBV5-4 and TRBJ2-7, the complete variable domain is ETGVTQSPTHLIKTRGQQVTLRCSSQSGHNTVSWYQQALGQGPQFIFQYYREEENGRGNFPPRFSGLQFPNYSSELNVNALELDDSALYLCASSYGTASSYEQYFGPGTRLTVT.

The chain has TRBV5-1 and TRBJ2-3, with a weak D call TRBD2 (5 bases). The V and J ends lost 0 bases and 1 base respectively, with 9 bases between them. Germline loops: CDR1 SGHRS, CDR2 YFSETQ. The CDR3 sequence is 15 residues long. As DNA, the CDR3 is TGCGCCAGCAGCTTGGCAGCGGATGGCACAGATACGCAGTATTTT. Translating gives CASSLAADGTDTQYF.

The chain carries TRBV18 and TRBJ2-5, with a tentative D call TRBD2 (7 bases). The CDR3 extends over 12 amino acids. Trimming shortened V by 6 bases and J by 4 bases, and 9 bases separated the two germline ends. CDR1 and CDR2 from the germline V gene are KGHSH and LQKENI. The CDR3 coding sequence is TGTGCCAGCTCCGGGGGGCCAGAGACCCAGTACTTC. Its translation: CASSGGPETQYF.

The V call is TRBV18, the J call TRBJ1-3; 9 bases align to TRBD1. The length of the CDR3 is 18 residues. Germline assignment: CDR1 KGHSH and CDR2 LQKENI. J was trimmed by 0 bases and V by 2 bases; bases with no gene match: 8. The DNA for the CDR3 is TGTGCCAGCTCACCAGCGGCCGAGACAGGGGGCTCTGGAAACACCATATATTTT. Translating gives CASSPAAETGGSGNTIYF.

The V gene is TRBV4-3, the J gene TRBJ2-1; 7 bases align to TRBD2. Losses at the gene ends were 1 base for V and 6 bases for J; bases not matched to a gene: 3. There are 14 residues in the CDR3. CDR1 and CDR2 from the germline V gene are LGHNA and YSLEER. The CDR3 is CASSQGLAPNEQFF. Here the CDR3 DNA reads TGCGCCAGCAGCCAAGGACTAGCCCCCAATGAGCAGTTCTTC.

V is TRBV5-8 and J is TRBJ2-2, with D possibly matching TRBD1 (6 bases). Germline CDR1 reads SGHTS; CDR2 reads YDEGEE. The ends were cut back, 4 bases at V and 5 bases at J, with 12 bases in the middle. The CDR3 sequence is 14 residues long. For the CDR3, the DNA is TGTGCCAGCAGCGTGGCACAGGGTACCGGGGAGCTGTTTTTT. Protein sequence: CASSVAQGTGELFF.

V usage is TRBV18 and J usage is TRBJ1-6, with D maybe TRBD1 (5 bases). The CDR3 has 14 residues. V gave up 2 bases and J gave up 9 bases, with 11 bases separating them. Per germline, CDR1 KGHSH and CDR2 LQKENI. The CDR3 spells CASSPRGFASPLHF. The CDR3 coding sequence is TGTGCCAGCTCACCAAGGGGTTTTGCTTCACCCCTCCACTTT.